Below are 21 T cell receptor beta chains sequenced from a single sample in a study of identical twins. TCRdb processed the 5' RACE reads anew with MiXCR; each CDR3 protein has one entry. Among 200,000 to 250,000 distinct CDR3 sequences listed, 6.5% to 8.5% were seen once. These data also formed part of another study, on yellow fever vaccine responses in identical twins.

The sequenced sample was memory (CD45RO+) T cells sorted from blood. The receptors were gathered from a woman aged 18-29 years in good health.

The gene calls are TRBV15 and TRBJ2-7, with 8 bases matching TRBD1. The length of the CDR3 is 17 residues. The J segment lost 2 bases and the V segment lost 0 bases, leaving 9 bases of the junction unmatched. Germline CDR1 is LNHNV and CDR2 is YYDKDF (reference sequence). The CDR3, as DNA: TGTGCCACCAGCAGAGAACAAGGACAGGGAAAAACCTACGAGCAGTACTTC. It codes for CATSREQGQGKTYEQYF.

This clonotype was observed a handful of times. The genes are TRBV7-2 and TRBJ2-3, with 9 positions matching TRBD2. V lost 8 bases and J lost 3; bases outside the gene matches: 6. CDR3 length: 14 amino acids. CDR1 is SGHTA and CDR2 is FQGNSA in the germline V gene. The CDR3 loop is CASGGGRGTDTQYF. In DNA, the CDR3 is TGTGCCAGCGGCGGCGGGAGGGGGACAGATACGCAGTATTTT.

There are many counts of this clonotype. V gene TRBV25-1 combines with J gene TRBJ1-4, with D uncertain. The V gene's germline CDR1 is MGHDK and CDR2 SYGVNS. V lost 4 bases and J lost 8, with 8 bases in between. This CDR3 comprises 12 residues. Here the CDR3 DNA reads TGTGCCAGCAGTGCCCCCCCGGAAAAACTGTTTTTT. Protein sequence: CASSAPPEKLFF. Looking up the rest from reference TRBV25-1 and TRBJ1-4 gives the full variable domain: EADIYQTPRYLVIGTGKKITLECSQTMGHDKMYWYQQDPGMELHLIHYSYGVNSTEKGDLSSESTVSRIRTEHFPLTLESARPSHTSQYLCASSAPPEKLFFGSGTQLSVL.

The table lists this clonotype with many counts. The chain couples TRBV29-1 to TRBJ2-5; 7 positions match TRBD2. The CDR3 sequence is 13 residues long. CDR1 is SQVTM, CDR2 ANQGSEA, per germline. Unmatched junction bases numbered 5, after V lost 5 bases and J lost 2 bases. The chain's CDR3 is CSVSWTRQETQYF. The CDR3 nucleotides are TGCAGCGTTTCCTGGACTAGACAAGAGACCCAGTACTTC. Complete variable domain (other parts from reference TRBV29-1 and TRBJ2-5): SAVISQKPSRDICQRGTSLTIQCQVDSQVTMMFWYRQQPGQSLTLIATANQGSEATYESGFVIDKFPISRPNLTFSTLTVSNMSPEDSSIYLCSVSWTRQETQYFGPGTRLLVL.

In regard to this clonotype: This may come from a read error, since a much larger clone is one base off. The rearrangement links TRBV5-5 to TRBJ1-1; 9 bases agree with TRBD1. This CDR3 contains 13 residues. Germline-derived CDR1 and CDR2 are SGHKS and YYEKEE (reference sequence). CDR3 residues: CASGLGTGIEAFF. DNA for the CDR3: TGTGCCAGCGGCTTGGGGACAGGGATTGAAGCTTTCTTT.

Only a few counts were recorded for this clonotype. Here the CDR3 DNA reads TGTGCCAGCAGCCAAACGGCAGGTACGCAGTATTTT. This encodes CASSQTAGTQYF. The rearrangement uses TRBV3-1 and TRBJ2-3, with D unresolved. The CDR3 totals 12 residues. Trimming stripped 2 bases from V and 8 bases from J, with 8 bases between. The germline V gene encodes CDR1 LGHDT and CDR2 YNNKEL (reference sequence).

This clonotype was detected many times. This chain uses TRBV12-3 or TRBV12-4 with TRBJ1-5, with a possible D match to TRBD1 (5 bases). This CDR3 spans 14 amino acids. V shed 8 bases and J shed 3 bases, with 14 bases lying between them. CDR3 sequence reads: CASGPDSFNQPQHF. CDR3 nucleotides: TGTGCCAGCGGGCCCGACAGCTTCAATCAGCCCCAGCATTTT.

This clonotype was seen more than once but under ten times. This chain links TRBV2 with TRBJ2-7; D not resolved. Germline V gene sequence: CDR1 SNHLY, CDR2 FYNNEI. Trimming took off 6 bases at V and 4 bases at J, with 13 bases between the two ends. This CDR3 spans 13 amino acids. The CDR3 region has the DNA TGTGCCAGCAGGCGACAAACGGGTTACGAGCAGTACTTC. This sequence encodes CASRRQTGYEQYF.

This clonotype was picked up a small number of times. A read error may account for a junction end that differs from germline. The V and J genes are TRBV5-1 and TRBJ2-5; 9 bases line up with TRBD1. CDR3 length equals 16 residues. CDR1 is SGHRS, CDR2 YFSETQ, per germline. DNA for the CDR3: TGCGCCAGCAGCATCGCCCTAACAGGGGGCGGAGAGACCCTGTACTTC. This gives the protein CASSIALTGGGETLYF.

This chain uses TRBV30 with TRBJ1-2; unclear D gene. CDR1 is GTSNPN and CDR2 is SVGIG in the germline V gene (reference sequence). Trimming shortened V by 1 base and J by 8 bases, and 8 bases separated the two germline ends. The length of the CDR3 is 11 residues. In nucleotides, the CDR3 is TGTGCCTGGAGTGCCGTTGGAGGCTACACCTTC. It translates to CAWSAVGGYTF. The full variable domain, its missing parts supplied by reference TRBV30 and TRBJ1-2, is SQTIHQWPATLVQPVGSPLSLECTVEGTSNPNLYWYRQAAGRGLQLLFYSVGIGQISSEVPQNLSASRPQDRQFILSSKKLLLSDSGFYLCAWSAVGGYTFGSGTRLTVV.

The CDR3 here is CASSLGIGRGLSTSNEQFF. In DNA form, the CDR3 reads TGCGCCAGCAGCTTGGGGATCGGGAGGGGCCTTTCAACCAGCAATGAGCAGTTCTTC. The chain joins TRBV5-1 to TRBJ2-1; 8 nucleotides agree with TRBD2. The germline CDR1 and CDR2 sequences are SGHRS and YFSETQ. The CDR3 loop spans 19 amino acids. Trimming cost V 0 bases and J 6 bases; bases outside gene matches: 17.

This clonotype has more than one count but fewer than ten. The chain recombines TRBV6-2 or TRBV6-3 with TRBJ2-1; 11 bases are shared with TRBD2. CDR3 length: 14 residues. Losses at the gene ends were 5 bases for V and 13 bases for J; bases not matched to a gene: 10. CDR1 is MNHEY, CDR2 SVGEGT, per germline. The CDR3 DNA reads as TGTGCCAGCAGTGTAAACCTAGCGGGAGGCGGCCAGTTCTTC. Its translation: CASSVNLAGGGQFF.

This clonotype was observed a few times. The rearrangement joins TRBV9 to TRBJ2-7; D call uncertain. This CDR3 spans 15 amino acids. V gave up 0 bases and J gave up 0 bases, with 10 bases separating them. In germline, CDR1 is SGDLS, CDR2 YYNGEE. The CDR3 DNA reads TGTGCCAGCAGCGTAGGACGGCTAGACTCCTACGAGCAGTACTTC. This gives the protein CASSVGRLDSYEQYF.

This clonotype was observed a handful of times. V usage is TRBV9 and J usage is TRBJ2-5; D gene ambiguous. V was shortened by 0 bases and J by 1 base, with 7 bases between the two germline ends. The CDR3 runs to 14 residues. Germline V gene data show CDR1 as SGDLS and CDR2 as YYNGEE. The CDR3 here is CASSVDAIQETQYF. The DNA for the CDR3 is TGTGCCAGCAGCGTAGACGCTATCCAAGAGACCCAGTACTTC.

The table lists this clonotype with a few counts. CDR3 sequence reads: CASSQEIARSYEQYF. CDR3 DNA: TGCGCCAGCAGCCAAGAAATTGCGCGGTCCTACGAGCAGTACTTC. This chain links TRBV4-3 with TRBJ2-7; D gene unclear. Germline CDR1 LGHNA, CDR2 YSLEER. The CDR3 has 15 residues. Trimming cost V 0 bases and J 1 base, with 10 bases left between them.

There are many counts of this clonotype. The chain combines TRBV7-8 with TRBJ1-1, with D uncertain. Germline CDR1 is SGHVS and CDR2 is FQNEAQ. This CDR3 has 16 amino acids. The V gene lost 4 bases and the J gene lost 1 base, with 16 bases spanning the gap. In DNA form, the CDR3 reads TGTGCCAGCAGCTCCCTTTGGCGGGCCCGGAACACTGAAGCTTTCTTT. This translates into CASSSLWRARNTEAFF.

The rearrangement joins TRBV6-5 to TRBJ2-3; no reliable D call. This CDR3 has 12 amino acids. The germline V gene encodes CDR1 MNHEY and CDR2 SVGAGI. V was cut by 7 bases and J by 2 bases, with 7 bases left in between. CDR3 DNA sequence: TGTGCCAGCACCGCAGACACAGATACGCAGTATTTT. This translates into CASTADTDTQYF.

The chain combines TRBV6-5 with TRBJ2-2, with 8 positions matching TRBD2. This CDR3 has 17 residues. The germline V gene has CDR1 MNHEY and CDR2 SVGAGI. J gave up 0 bases and V 0 bases, and 3 bases lay outside the gene matches. The CDR3 DNA reads TGTGCCAGCAGTTACTCCACGGGAGGGTCGAACACCGGGGAGCTGTTTTTT. This sequence encodes CASSYSTGGSNTGELFF.

This clonotype was detected only a few times. The V gene is TRBV5-5, the J gene TRBJ2-1, with TRBD1 identical over 8 bases. With V trimmed by 0 bases and J by 4 bases, 3 bases remained unmatched. The germline CDR1 and CDR2 sequences are SGHKS and YYEKEE (reference sequence). The CDR3 is 15 residues long. The CDR3 nucleotides are TGTGCCAGCAGCTTGGGGGGACAGGTATACAATGAGCAGTTCTTC. Amino acids: CASSLGGQVYNEQFF.

This clonotype was picked up a small number of times. This sequence joins TRBV30 and TRBJ2-6; D uncertain. CDR1 is GTSNPN, CDR2 SVGIG, per germline (reference sequence). The V gene lost 1 base and the J gene lost 1 base, with 2 bases spanning the gap. The CDR3 sequence is 13 residues long. The CDR3 DNA reads as TGTGCCTGGAGTGGTTCTGGGGCCAACGTCCTGACTTTC. As protein: CAWSGSGANVLTF.

The chain links TRBV20-1 to TRBJ2-1; 10 nucleotides agree with TRBD1. Losses at the gene ends were 7 bases for V and 3 bases for J; bases not matched to a gene: 6. This CDR3 has 14 amino acids. Germline CDR1 is DFQATT and CDR2 is SNEGSKA (reference sequence). CDR3 DNA sequence: TGCAGTGTTACTGGGACAGGGGACTACAATGAGCAGTTCTTC. Amino acids: CSVTGTGDYNEQFF.